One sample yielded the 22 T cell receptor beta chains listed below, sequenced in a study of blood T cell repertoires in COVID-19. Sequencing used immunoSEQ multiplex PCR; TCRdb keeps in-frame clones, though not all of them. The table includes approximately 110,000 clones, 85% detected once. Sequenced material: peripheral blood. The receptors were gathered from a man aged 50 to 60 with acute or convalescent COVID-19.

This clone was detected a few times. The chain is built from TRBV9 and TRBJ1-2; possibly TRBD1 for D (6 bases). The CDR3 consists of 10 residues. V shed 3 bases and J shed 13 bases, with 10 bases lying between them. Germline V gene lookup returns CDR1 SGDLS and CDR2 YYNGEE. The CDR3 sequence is CASSGLDSTF. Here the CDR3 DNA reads TGTGCCAGCAGCGGCTTGGACAGCACCTTC. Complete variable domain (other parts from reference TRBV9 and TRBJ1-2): DSGVTQTPKHLITATGQRVTLRCSPRSGDLSVYWYQQSLDQGLQFLIQYYNGEERAKGNILERFSAQQFPDLHSELNLSSLELGDSALYFCASSGLDSTFGSGTRLTVV.

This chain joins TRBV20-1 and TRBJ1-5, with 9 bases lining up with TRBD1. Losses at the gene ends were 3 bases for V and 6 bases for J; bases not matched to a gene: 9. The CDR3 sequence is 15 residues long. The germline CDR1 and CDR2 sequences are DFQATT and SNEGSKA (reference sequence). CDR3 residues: CSASEYRGRVQPQHF. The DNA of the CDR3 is TGCAGTGCTAGTGAATACAGGGGGCGCGTTCAGCCCCAGCATTTT.

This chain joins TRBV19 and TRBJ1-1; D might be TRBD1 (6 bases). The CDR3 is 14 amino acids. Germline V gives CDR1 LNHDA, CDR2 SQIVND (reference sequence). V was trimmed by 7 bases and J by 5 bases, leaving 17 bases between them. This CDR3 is CASTRTGFRTEAFF. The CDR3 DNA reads TGTGCCAGTACCCGAACAGGGTTTAGGACTGAAGCTTTCTTT.

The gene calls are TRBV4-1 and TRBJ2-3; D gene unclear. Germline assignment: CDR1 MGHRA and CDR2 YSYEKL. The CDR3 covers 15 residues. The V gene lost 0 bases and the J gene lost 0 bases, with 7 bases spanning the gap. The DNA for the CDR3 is TGCGCCAGCAGCCAAGATTCCCATAGCACAGATACGCAGTATTTT. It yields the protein CASSQDSHSTDTQYF.

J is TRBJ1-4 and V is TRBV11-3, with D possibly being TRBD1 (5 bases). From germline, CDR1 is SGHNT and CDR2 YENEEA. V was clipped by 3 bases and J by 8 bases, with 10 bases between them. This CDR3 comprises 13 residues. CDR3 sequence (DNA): TGTGCCAGCAGCTTCAGGGTTCGGGAAAAACTGTTTTTT. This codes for CASSFRVREKLFF.

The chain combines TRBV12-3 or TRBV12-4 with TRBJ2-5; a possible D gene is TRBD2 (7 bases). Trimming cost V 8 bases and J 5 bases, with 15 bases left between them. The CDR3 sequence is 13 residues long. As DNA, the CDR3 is TGTGCCAGCGGCCAGGGGAGGGGGGAGACCCAGTACTTC. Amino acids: CASGQGRGETQYF.

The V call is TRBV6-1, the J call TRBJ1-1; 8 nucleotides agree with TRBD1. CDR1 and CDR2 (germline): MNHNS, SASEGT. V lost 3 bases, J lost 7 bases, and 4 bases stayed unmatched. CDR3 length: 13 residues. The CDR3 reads CASSETGAGEAFF. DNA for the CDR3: TGTGCCAGCAGTGAGACAGGGGCGGGTGAAGCTTTCTTT.

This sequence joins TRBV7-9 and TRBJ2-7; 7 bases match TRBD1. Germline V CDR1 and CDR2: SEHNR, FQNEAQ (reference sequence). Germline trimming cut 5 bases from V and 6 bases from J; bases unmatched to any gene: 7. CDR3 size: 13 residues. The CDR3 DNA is TGTGCCAGCAGCCAAAGACAGGGCGGCGAGCAGTACTTC. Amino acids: CASSQRQGGEQYF.

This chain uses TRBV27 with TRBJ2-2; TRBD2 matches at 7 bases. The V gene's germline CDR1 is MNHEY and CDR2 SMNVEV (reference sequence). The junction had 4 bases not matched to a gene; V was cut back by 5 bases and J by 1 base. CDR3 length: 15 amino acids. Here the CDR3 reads CASSPTSLNTGELFF. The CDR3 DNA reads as TGTGCCAGCAGTCCGACTAGCCTGAACACCGGGGAGCTGTTTTTT.

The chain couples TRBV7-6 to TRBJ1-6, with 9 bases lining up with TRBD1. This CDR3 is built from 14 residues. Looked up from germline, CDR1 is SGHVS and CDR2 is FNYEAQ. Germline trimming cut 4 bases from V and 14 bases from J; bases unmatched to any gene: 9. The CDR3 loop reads CASSSGTGLDSLHF. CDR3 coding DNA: TGTGCCAGCAGCTCCGGGACAGGGCTTGATTCCCTCCACTTT. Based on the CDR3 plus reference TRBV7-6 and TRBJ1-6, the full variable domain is GAGVSQSPRYKVTKRGQDVALRCDPISGHVSLYWYRQALGQGPEFLTYFNYEAQQDKSGLPNDRFSAERPEGSISTLTIQRTEQRDSAMYRCASSSGTGLDSLHFGNGTRLTVT.

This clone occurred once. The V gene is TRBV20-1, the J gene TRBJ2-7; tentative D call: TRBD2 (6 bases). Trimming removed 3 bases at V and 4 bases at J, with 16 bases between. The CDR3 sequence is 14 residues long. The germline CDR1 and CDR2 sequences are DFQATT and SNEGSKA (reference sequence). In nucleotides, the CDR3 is TGCAGTGCTAGTCGCGACTTGGGGAGGTACGAGCAGTACTTC. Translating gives CSASRDLGRYEQYF.

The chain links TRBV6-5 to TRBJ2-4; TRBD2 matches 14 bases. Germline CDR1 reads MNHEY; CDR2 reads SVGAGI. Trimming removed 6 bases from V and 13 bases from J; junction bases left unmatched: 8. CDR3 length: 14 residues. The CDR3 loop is CASSPTGTSGSQYF. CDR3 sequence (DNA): TGTGCCAGCAGCCCAACCGGGACTAGCGGGAGCCAGTACTTC.

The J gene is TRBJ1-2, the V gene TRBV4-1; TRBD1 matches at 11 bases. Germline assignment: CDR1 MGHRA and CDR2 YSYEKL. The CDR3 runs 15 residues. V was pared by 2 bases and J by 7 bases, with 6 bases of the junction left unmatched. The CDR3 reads CASSQPGQGAVGYTF. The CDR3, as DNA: TGCGCCAGCAGCCAACCCGGACAGGGGGCTGTTGGCTACACCTTC.

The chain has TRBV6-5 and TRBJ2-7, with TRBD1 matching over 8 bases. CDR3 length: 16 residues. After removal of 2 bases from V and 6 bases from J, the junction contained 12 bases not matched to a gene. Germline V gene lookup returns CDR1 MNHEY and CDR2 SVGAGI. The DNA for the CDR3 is TGTGCCAGCAGTTACCAACGGACAGGGACGCGTTCCGAGCAGTACTTC. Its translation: CASSYQRTGTRSEQYF.

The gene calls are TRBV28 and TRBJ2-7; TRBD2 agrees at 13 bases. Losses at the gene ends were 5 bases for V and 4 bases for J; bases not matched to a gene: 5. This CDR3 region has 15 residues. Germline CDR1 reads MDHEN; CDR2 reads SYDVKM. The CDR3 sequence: CASSPPGLAGYEQYF. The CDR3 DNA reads TGTGCCAGCAGTCCTCCGGGACTAGCGGGATACGAGCAGTACTTC.

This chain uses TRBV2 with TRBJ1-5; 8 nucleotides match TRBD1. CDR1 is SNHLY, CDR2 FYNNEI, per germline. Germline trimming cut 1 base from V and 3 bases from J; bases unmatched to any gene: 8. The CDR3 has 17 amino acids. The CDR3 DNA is TGTGCCAGCAGTGAAGGGCCCAGGGGGCTGTTCAATCAGCCCCAGCATTTT. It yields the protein CASSEGPRGLFNQPQHF. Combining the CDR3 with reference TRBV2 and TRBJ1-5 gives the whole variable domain EPEVTQTPSHQVTQMGQEVILRCVPISNHLYFYWYRQILGQKVEFLVSFYNNEISEKSEIFDDQFSVERPDGSNFTLKIRSTKLEDSAMYFCASSEGPRGLFNQPQHFGDGTRLSIL.

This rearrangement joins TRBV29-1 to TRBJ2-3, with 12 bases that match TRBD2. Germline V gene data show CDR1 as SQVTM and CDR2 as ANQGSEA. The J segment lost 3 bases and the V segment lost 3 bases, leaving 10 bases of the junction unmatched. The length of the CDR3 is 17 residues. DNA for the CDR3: TGCAGCGTTGATGGGCTAGCGGGGGGGCCTATGACAGATACGCAGTATTTT. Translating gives CSVDGLAGGPMTDTQYF.

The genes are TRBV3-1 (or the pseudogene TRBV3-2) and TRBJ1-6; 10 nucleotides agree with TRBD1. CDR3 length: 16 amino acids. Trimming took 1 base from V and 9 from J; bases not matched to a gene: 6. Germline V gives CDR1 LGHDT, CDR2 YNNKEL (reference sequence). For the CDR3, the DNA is TGTGCCAGCAGCCAAGTGGGACAGGGGCCCCTTTCACCCCTCCACTTT. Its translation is CASSQVGQGPLSPLHF.

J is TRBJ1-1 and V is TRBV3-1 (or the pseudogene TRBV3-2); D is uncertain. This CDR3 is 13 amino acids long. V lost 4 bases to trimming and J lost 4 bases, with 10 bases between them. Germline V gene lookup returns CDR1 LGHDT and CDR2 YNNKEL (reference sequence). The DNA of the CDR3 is TGTGCCAGCAGCCTTACTAAGAGCACTGAAGCTTTCTTT. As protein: CASSLTKSTEAFF.

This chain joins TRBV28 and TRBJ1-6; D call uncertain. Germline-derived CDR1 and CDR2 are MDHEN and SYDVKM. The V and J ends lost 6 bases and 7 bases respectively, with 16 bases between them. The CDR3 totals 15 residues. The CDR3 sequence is CASSSAAGINSPLHF. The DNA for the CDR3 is TGTGCCAGCAGCTCAGCCGCCGGGATAAATTCACCCCTCCACTTT.

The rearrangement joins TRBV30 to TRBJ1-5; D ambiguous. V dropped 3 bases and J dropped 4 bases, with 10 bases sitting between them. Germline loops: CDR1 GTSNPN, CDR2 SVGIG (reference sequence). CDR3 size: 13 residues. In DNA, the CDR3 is TGTGCCTGGAGCCTAGCGGGGAATCAGCCCCAGCATTTT. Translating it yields CAWSLAGNQPQHF.

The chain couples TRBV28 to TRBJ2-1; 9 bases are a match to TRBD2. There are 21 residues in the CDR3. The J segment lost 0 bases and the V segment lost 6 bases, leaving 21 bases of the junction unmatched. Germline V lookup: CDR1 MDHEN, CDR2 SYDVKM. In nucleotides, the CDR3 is TGTGCCAGCAGCTCCCCTAGCGGGACGCCTATCATCCAAAGCTCCTACAATGAGCAGTTCTTC. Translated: CASSSPSGTPIIQSSYNEQFF.